This T cell receptor beta chain was retrieved from a study of beta chain features in type 1 diabetes. The entirety of the isolated RNA underwent reverse transcription, so expressed TCRB transcripts were sequenced. Sequencing used immunoSEQ multiplex PCR; TCRdb keeps in-frame clones, though not all of them. The table shows over 500,000 clones, with less than 20% occurring only once. Trimming cost V 6 bases and J 2 bases; bases outside gene matches: 4. The CDR3 covers 14 residues. The V gene's germline CDR1 is MNHEY and CDR2 SMNVEV (reference sequence). The source material was naive CD4+ T cells from blood. The J gene is TRBJ2-7, the V gene TRBV27; 10 nucleotides agree with TRBD1. This clonotype was sampled from a man aged 18 to 29 in good health. The CDR3 region is CASRPGTGAYEQYF. The CDR3 DNA is TGTGCCAGCAGGCCCGGGACAGGGGCCTACGAGCAGTACTTC.